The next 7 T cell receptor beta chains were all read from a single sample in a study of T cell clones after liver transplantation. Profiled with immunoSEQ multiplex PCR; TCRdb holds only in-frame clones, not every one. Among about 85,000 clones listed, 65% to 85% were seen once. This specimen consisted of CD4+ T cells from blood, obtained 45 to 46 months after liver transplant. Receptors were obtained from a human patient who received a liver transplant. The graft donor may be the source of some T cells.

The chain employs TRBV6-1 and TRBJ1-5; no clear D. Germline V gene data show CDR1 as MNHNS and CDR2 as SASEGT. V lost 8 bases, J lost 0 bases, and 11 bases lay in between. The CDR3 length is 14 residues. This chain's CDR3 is CASGGPTSNQPQHF. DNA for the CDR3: TGTGCCAGCGGCGGACCGACTAGCAATCAGCCCCAGCATTTT.

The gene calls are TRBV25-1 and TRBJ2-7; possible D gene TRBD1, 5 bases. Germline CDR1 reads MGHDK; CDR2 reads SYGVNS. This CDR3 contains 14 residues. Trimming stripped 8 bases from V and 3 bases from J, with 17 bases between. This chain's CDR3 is CASSSTVLSYEQYF. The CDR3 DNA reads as TGTGCCAGCTCCTCGACAGTTTTAAGCTACGAGCAGTACTTC.

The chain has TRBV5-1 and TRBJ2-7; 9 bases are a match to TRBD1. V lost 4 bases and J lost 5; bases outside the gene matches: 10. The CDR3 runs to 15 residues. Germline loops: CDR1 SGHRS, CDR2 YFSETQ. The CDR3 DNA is TGCGCCAGCAGCGTGGGGACAGGGAGATTCGACGAGCAGTACTTC. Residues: CASSVGTGRFDEQYF.

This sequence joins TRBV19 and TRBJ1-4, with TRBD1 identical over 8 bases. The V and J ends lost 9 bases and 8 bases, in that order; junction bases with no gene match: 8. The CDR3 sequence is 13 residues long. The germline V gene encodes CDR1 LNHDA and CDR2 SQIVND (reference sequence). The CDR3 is CASSATGVEKLFF. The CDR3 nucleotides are TGTGCCAGCAGTGCGACAGGGGTAGAAAAACTGTTTTTT.

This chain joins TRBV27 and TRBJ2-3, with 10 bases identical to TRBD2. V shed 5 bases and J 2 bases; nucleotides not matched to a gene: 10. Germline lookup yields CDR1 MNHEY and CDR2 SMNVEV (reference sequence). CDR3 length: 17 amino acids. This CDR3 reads CASSPLGLAEYTDTQYF. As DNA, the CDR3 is TGTGCCAGCAGTCCCCTTGGACTAGCGGAGTACACAGATACGCAGTATTTT.

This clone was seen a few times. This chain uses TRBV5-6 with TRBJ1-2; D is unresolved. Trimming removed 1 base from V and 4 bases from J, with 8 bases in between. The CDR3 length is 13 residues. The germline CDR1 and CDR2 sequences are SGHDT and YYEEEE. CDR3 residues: CASSLRTAYGYTF. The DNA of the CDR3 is TGTGCCAGCAGCTTGAGAACAGCCTATGGCTACACCTTC.

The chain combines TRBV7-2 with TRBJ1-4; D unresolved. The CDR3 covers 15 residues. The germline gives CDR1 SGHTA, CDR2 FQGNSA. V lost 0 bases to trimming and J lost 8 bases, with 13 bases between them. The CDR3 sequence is CASSLAMAGGEKLFF. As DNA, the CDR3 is TGTGCCAGCAGCTTAGCGATGGCGGGTGGCGAAAAACTGTTTTTT.